This T cell receptor (beta chain) emerged from a study of post-analysis software for immune sequencing data. Whole-study results and caveats: The study found TRBV5-6, TRBV5-1 and TRBV20-1 among five TRBV segments more frequent in patients than controls.

In germline, CDR1 is DFQATT, CDR2 SNEGSKA (reference sequence). The CDR3 contains 20 residues. This clonotype was observed a few times. Its antigen is unknown. Sequencing libraries made from TCR beta cDNA carried unique molecular identifiers. Starting from about 1 to 10 million T cells, the study yielded about half a million cDNA molecules. Via MiXCR, TCRdb re-called the PCR reads, giving one row per CDR3 protein. The sample contains fewer than 850,000 distinct CDR3 sequences, roughly 27% of which appear only once. Sequencing was carried out using blood. This TCR came from a girl aged 5 to 17 with multiple sclerosis. This chain uses TRBV20-1 with TRBJ2-5; possibly TRBD1 for D (8 bases). CDR3 DNA sequence: TGCAGACCCTACGGTGGCGGGACAGGCAAAGGACTAGGAGGGGAGGAGACCCAGTACTTC. This encodes CRPYGGGTGKGLGGEETQYF.